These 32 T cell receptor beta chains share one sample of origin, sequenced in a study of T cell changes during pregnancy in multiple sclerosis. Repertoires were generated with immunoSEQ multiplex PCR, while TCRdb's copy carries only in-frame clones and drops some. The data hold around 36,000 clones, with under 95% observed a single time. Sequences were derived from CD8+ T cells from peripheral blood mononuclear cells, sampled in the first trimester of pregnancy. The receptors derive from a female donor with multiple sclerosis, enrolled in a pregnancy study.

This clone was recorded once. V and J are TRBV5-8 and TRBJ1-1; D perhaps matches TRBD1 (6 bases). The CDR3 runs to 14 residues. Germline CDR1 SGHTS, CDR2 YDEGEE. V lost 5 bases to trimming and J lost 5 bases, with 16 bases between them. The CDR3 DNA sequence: TGTGCCAGCAGTTGGCAACAGGGATGGACTGAAGCTTTCTTT. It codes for CASSWQQGWTEAFF.

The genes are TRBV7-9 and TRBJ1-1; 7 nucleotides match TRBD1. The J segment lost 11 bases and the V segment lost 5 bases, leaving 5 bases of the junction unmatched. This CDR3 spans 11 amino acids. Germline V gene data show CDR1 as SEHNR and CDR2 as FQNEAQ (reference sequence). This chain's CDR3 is CASSDRDSAFF. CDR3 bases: TGTGCCAGCAGCGACCGGGACAGCGCTTTCTTT.

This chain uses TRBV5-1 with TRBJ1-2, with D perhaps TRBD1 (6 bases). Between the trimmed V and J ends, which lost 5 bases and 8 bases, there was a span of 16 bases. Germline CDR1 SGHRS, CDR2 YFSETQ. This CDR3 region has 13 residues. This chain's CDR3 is CASRGGLPRGYTF. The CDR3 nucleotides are TGCGCCAGCAGGGGGGGGCTACCAAGGGGCTACACCTTC.

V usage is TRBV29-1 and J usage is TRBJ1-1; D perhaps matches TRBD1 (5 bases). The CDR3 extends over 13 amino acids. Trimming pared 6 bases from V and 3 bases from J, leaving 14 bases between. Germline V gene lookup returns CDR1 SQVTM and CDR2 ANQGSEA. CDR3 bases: TGCAGCGTCTGGGGCTTATCTGACACTGAAGCTTTCTTT. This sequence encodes CSVWGLSDTEAFF.

CDR3 nucleotides: TGTGCCAGCACCCTAGGGACACAATACAATGAGCAGTTCTTC. Its translation: CASTLGTQYNEQFF. The chain couples TRBV5-6 to TRBJ2-1; possibly TRBD1 for D (6 bases). The V end was cut by 6 bases, the J end by 4 bases, with 14 bases between. There are 14 residues in the CDR3. Germline V gene sequence: CDR1 SGHDT, CDR2 YYEEEE.

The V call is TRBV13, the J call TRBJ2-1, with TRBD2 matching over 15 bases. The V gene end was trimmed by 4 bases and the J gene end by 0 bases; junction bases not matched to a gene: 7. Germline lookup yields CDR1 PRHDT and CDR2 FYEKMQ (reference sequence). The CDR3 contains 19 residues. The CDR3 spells CASSSGLAGGTGSYNEQFF. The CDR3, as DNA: TGTGCCAGCAGCTCAGGACTAGCGGGGGGGACGGGCTCCTACAATGAGCAGTTCTTC.

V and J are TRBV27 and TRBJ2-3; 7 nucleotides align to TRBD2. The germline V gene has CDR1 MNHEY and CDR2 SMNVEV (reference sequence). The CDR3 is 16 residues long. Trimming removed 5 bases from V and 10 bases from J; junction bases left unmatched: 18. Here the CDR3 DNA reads TGTGCCAGCAGTCCCTTCCTCTCCTCCGGACTAGTCGCGCAGTATTTT. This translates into CASSPFLSSGLVAQYF.

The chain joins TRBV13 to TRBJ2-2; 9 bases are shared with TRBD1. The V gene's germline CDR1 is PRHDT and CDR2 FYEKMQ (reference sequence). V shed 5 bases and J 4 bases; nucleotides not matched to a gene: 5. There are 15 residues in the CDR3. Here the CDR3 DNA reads TGTGCCAGCAGCCCGGGGACAGGGCTCACCGGGGAGCTGTTTTTT. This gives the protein CASSPGTGLTGELFF.

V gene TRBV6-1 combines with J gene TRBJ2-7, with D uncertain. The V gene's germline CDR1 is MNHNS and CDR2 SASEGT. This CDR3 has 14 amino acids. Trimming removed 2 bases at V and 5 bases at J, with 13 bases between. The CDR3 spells CASSELPQSDEQYF. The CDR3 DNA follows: TGTGCCAGCAGTGAACTCCCACAGTCGGACGAGCAGTACTTC.

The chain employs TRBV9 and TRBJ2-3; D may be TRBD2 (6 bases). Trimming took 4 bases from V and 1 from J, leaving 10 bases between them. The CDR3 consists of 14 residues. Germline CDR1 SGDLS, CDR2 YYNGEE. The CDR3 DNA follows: TGTGCCAGCAGCCGGGGGATCGGCACAGATACGCAGTATTTT. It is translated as CASSRGIGTDTQYF. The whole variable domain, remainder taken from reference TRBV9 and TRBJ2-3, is DSGVTQTPKHLITATGQRVTLRCSPRSGDLSVYWYQQSLDQGLQFLIQYYNGEERAKGNILERFSAQQFPDLHSELNLSSLELGDSALYFCASSRGIGTDTQYFGPGTRLTVL.

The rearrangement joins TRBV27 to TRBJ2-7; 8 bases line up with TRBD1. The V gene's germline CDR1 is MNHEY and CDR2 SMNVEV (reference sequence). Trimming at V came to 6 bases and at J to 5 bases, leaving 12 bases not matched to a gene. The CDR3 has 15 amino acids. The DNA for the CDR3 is TGTGCCAGCAGGGCAATATGGACAGGGATCCACGAGCAGTACTTC. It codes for CASRAIWTGIHEQYF.

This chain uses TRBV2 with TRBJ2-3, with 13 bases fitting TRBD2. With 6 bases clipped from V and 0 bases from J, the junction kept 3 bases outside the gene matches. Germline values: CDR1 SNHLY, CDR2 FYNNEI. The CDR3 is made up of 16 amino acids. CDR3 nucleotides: TGTGCCAGCAGCCGGACTAGCGGGGGCAGCACAGATACGCAGTATTTT. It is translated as CASSRTSGGSTDTQYF. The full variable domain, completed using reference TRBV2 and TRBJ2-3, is EPEVTQTPSHQVTQMGQEVILRCVPISNHLYFYWYRQILGQKVEFLVSFYNNEISEKSEIFDDQFSVERPDGSNFTLKIRSTKLEDSAMYFCASSRTSGGSTDTQYFGPGTRLTVL.

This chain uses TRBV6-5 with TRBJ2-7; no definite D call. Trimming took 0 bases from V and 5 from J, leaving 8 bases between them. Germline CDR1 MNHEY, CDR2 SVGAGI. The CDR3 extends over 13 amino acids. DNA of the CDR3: TGTGCCAGCAGTTACTCGCGTGAGAACGAGCAGTACTTC. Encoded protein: CASSYSRENEQYF.

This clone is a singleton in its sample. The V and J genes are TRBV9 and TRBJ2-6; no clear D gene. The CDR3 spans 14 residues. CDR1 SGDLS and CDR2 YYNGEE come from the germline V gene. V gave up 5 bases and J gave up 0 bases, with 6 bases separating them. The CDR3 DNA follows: TGTGCCAGCAGTCCGGGCTCTGGGGCCAACGTCCTGACTTTC. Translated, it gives CASSPGSGANVLTF.

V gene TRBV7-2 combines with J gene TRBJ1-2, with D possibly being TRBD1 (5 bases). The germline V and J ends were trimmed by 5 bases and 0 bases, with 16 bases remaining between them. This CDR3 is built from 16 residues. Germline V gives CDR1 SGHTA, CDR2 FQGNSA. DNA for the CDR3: TGTGCCAGCAGCACCCTGGGCGGGGGTTCTAACTATGGCTACACCTTC. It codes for CASSTLGGGSNYGYTF.

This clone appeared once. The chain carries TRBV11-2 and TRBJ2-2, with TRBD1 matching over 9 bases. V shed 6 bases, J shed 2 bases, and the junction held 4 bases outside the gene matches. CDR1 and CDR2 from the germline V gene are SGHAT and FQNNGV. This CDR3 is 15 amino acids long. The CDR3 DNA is TGTGCCAGCAGTTGGGACAGGGACAACACCGGGGAGCTGTTTTTT. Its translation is CASSWDRDNTGELFF.

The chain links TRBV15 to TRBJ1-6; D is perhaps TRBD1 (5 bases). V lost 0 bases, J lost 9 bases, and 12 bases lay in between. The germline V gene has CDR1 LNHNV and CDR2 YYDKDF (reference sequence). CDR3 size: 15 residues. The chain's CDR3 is CATSRDLQGSSPLHF. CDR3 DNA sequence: TGTGCCACCAGCAGAGATCTGCAGGGAAGTTCACCCCTCCACTTT.

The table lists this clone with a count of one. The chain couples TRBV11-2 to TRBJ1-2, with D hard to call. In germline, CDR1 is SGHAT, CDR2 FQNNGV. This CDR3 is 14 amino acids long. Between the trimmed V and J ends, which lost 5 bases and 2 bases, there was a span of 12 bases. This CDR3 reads CASSLGRRNYGYTF. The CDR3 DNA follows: TGTGCCAGCAGCCTCGGCCGGAGAAACTATGGCTACACCTTC.

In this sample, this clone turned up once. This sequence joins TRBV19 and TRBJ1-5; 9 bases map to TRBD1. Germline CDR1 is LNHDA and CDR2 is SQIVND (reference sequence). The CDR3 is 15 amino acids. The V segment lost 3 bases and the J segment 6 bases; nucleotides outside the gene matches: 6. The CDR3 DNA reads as TGTGCCAGTAGTATTTGGGACAGGGACCGTCAGCCCCAGCATTTT. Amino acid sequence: CASSIWDRDRQPQHF.

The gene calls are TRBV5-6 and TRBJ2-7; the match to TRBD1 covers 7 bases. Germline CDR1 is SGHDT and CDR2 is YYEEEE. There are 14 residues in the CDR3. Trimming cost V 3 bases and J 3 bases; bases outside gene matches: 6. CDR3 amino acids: CASSYQTGFYEQYF. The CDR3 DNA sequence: TGTGCCAGCAGCTACCAGACAGGGTTCTACGAGCAGTACTTC. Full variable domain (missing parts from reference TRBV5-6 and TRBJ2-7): DAGVTQSPTHLIKTRGQQVTLRCSPKSGHDTVSWYQQALGQGPQFIFQYYEEEERQRGNFPDRFSGHQFPNYSSELNVNALLLGDSALYLCASSYQTGFYEQYFGPGTRLTVT.

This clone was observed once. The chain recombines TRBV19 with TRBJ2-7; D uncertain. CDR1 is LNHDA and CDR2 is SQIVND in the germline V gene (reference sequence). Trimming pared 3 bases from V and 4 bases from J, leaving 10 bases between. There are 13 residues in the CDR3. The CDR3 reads CASSMAHLYEQYF. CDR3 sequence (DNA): TGTGCCAGTAGTATGGCCCACCTGTACGAGCAGTACTTC.

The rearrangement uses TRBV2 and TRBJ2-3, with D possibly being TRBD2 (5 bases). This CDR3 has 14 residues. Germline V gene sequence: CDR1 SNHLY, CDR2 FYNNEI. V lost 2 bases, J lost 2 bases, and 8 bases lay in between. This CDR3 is CASSEYGNTDTQYF. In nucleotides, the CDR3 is TGTGCCAGCAGTGAATACGGGAACACAGATACGCAGTATTTT.

The CDR3 loop reads CAWRIDRVSSPLHF. The DNA for the CDR3 is TGTGCCTGGAGGATTGACAGGGTTAGTTCACCCCTCCACTTT. The chain uses TRBV30 and TRBJ1-6; TRBD1 matches 7 bases. CDR3 length: 14 residues. V was clipped by 3 bases and J by 9 bases; unmatched bases: 8. The germline gives CDR1 GTSNPN, CDR2 SVGIG (reference sequence).

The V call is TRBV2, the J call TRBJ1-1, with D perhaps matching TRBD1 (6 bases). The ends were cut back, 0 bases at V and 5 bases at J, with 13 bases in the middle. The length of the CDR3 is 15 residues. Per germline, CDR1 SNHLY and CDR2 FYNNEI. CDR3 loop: CASSEAWGGWTEAFF. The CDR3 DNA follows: TGTGCCAGCAGTGAAGCCTGGGGGGGCTGGACTGAAGCTTTCTTT.

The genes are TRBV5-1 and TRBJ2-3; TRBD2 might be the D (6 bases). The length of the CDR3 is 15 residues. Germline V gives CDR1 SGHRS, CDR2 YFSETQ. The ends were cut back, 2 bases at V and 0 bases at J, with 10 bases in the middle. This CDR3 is CASSFAGTSTDTQYF. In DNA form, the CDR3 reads TGCGCCAGCAGCTTTGCGGGGACTAGCACAGATACGCAGTATTTT.

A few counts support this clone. CDR3 loop: CASSLITGMRYEQYF. The CDR3 DNA sequence: TGTGCCAGCAGCTTAATCACAGGGATGCGGTACGAGCAGTACTTC. The chain recombines TRBV7-9 with TRBJ2-7, with D maybe TRBD1 (6 bases). CDR1 and CDR2 (germline): SEHNR, FQNEAQ (reference sequence). Trimming removed 2 bases from V and 4 bases from J, with 15 bases in between. The CDR3 consists of 15 residues.

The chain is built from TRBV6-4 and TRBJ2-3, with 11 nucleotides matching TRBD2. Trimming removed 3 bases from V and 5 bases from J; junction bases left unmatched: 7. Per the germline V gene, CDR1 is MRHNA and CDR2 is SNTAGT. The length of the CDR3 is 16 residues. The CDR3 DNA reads TGTGCCAGCAGTGAAACCGGGACTAGCGGCGAAGATACGCAGTATTTT. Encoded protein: CASSETGTSGEDTQYF.

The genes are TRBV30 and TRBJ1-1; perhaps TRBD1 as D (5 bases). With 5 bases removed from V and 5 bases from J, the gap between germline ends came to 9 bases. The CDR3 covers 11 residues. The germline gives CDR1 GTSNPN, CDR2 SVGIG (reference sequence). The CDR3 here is CAWDGGTEAFF. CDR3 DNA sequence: TGTGCCTGGGACGGGGGAACTGAAGCTTTCTTT. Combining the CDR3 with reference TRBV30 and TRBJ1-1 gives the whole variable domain SQTIHQWPATLVQPVGSPLSLECTVEGTSNPNLYWYRQAAGRGLQLLFYSVGIGQISSEVPQNLSASRPQDRQFILSSKKLLLSDSGFYLCAWDGGTEAFFGQGTRLTVV.

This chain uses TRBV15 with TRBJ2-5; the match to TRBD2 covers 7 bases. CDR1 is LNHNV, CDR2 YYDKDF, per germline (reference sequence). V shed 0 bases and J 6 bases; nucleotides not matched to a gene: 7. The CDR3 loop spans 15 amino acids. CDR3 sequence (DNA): TGTGCCACCAGCAGAGATCACGGACTAGGAAAGACCCAGTACTTC. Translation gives CATSRDHGLGKTQYF.

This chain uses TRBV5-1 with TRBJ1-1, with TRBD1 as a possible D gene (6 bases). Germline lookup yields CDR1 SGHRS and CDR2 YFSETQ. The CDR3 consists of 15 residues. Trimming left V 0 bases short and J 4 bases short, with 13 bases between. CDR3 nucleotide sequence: TGCGCCAGCAGCTTGGGGTGGGGGGGGCCCACTGAAGCTTTCTTT. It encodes CASSLGWGGPTEAFF.

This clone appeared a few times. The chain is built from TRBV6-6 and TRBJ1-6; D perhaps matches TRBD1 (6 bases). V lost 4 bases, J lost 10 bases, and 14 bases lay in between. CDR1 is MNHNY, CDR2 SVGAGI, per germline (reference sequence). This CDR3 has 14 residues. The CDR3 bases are TGTGCCAGCAGTTCCCCAGGGGTCAGCTCACCCCTCCACTTT. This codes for CASSSPGVSSPLHF.

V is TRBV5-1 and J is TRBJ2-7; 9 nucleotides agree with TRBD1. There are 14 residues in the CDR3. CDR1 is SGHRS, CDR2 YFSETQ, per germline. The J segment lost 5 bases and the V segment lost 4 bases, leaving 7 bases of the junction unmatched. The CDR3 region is CASSLGQGENEQYF. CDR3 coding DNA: TGCGCCAGCAGCCTGGGACAGGGAGAGAACGAGCAGTACTTC.